This T cell receptor beta chain derives from a study of cytomegalovirus exposure and HLA in healthy donors. Germline lookup yields CDR1 KGHSH and CDR2 LQKENI. V shed 0 bases, J shed 3 bases, and the junction held 1 base outside the gene matches. CDR3 length equals 15 residues. 13 Jbeta primers and 60 Vbeta primers were used for the PCR. Authors' data handling: A later analysis counted 80 million or so unique TCR beta chains, some 11 million shared. Libraries were prepared by immunoSEQ multiplex PCR; TCRdb keeps only in-frame clonotypes and omits some of them. V and J calls and clone size follow that table, whereas D and trimming were derived from the DNA. The sample has roughly 130,000 clones; approximately 85% are singletons. Study-wide results and limits: As a later analysis showed, a missense DCLRE1C variant was linked to trimming of TCR beta V- and J-genes. According to reports, the classifier identified cytomegalovirus status with high specificity and sensitivity. On later analysis, the bulk of CMV-associated TCR beta chains appeared to be HLA-restricted.

This clone appeared a single time. The antigen is not known. The chain is built from TRBV18 and TRBJ2-7; TRBD1 matches 11 bases. This sequence originates from a boy aged 5 to 17 in good health and CMV-seronegative. Sequencing was carried out using PBMCs. CDR3: CASSPPDRGLYEQYF. For the CDR3, the DNA is TGTGCCAGCTCACCACCGGACAGGGGGCTCTACGAGCAGTACTTC. The whole variable domain, filled in from reference TRBV18 and TRBJ2-7, reads NAGVMQNPRHLVRRRGQEARLRCSPMKGHSHVYWYRQLPEEGLKFMVYLQKENIIDESGMPKERFSAEFPKEGPSILRIQQVVRGDSAAYFCASSPPDRGLYEQYFGPGTRLTVT.